This TCR beta chain came from a study of blood T cell repertoires in COVID-19. Germline assignment: CDR1 LNHNV and CDR2 YYDKDF (reference sequence). V dropped 5 bases and J dropped 7 bases, with 14 bases sitting between them. The CDR3 extends over 13 amino acids. Assay used: immunoSEQ multiplex PCR; TCRdb lists only in-frame clones, some missing. The sample has fewer than 300,000 clones, around 90% seen once; the top ten hold about 1.1%. This chain connects TRBV15 to TRBJ1-2; D possibly corresponds to TRBD1 (6 bases). The TCR comes from a woman aged 25 to 39 who had recovered from COVID-19. The sequencing sample was made of PBMCs or T cells enriched from blood (not recorded which). CDR3 loop: CATSGGGGAGYTF. CDR3 bases: TGTGCCACCAGCGGCGGTGGGGGGGCTGGCTACACCTTC. The full variable domain, its missing parts supplied by reference TRBV15 and TRBJ1-2, is DAMVIQNPRYQVTQFGKPVTLSCSQTLNHNVMYWYQQKSSQAPKLLFHYYDKDFNNEADTPDNFQSRRPNTSFCFLDIRSPGLGDTAMYLCATSGGGGAGYTFGSGTRLTVV.